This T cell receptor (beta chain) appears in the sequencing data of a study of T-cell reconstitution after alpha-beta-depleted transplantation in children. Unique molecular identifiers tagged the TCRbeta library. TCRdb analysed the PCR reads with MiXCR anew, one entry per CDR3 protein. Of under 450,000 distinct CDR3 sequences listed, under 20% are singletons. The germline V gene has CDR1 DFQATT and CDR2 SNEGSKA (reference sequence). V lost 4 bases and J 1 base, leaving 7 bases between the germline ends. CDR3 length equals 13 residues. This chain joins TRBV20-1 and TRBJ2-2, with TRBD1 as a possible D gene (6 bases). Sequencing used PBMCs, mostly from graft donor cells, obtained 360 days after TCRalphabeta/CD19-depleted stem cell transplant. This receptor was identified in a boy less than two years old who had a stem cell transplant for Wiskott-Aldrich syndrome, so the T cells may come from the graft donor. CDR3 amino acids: CSATGQNTGELFF. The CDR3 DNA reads TGCAGTGCTACGGGACAGAACACCGGGGAGCTGTTTTTT.